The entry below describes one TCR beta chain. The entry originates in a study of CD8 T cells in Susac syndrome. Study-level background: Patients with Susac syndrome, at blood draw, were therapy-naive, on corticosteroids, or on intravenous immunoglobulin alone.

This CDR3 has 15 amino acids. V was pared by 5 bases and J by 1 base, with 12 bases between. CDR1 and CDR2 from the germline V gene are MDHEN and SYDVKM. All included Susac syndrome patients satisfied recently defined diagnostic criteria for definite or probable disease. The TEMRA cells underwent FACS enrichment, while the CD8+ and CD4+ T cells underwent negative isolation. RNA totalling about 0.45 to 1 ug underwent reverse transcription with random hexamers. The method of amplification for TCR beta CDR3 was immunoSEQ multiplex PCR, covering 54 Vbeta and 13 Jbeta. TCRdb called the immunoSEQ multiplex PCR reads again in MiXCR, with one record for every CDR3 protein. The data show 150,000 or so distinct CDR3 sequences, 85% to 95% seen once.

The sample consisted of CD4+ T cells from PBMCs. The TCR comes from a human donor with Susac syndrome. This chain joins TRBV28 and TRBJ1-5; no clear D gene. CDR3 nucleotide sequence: TGTGCCAGCAGTACCCCATACACAAGCAATCAGCCCCAGCATTTT. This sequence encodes CASSTPYTSNQPQHF.